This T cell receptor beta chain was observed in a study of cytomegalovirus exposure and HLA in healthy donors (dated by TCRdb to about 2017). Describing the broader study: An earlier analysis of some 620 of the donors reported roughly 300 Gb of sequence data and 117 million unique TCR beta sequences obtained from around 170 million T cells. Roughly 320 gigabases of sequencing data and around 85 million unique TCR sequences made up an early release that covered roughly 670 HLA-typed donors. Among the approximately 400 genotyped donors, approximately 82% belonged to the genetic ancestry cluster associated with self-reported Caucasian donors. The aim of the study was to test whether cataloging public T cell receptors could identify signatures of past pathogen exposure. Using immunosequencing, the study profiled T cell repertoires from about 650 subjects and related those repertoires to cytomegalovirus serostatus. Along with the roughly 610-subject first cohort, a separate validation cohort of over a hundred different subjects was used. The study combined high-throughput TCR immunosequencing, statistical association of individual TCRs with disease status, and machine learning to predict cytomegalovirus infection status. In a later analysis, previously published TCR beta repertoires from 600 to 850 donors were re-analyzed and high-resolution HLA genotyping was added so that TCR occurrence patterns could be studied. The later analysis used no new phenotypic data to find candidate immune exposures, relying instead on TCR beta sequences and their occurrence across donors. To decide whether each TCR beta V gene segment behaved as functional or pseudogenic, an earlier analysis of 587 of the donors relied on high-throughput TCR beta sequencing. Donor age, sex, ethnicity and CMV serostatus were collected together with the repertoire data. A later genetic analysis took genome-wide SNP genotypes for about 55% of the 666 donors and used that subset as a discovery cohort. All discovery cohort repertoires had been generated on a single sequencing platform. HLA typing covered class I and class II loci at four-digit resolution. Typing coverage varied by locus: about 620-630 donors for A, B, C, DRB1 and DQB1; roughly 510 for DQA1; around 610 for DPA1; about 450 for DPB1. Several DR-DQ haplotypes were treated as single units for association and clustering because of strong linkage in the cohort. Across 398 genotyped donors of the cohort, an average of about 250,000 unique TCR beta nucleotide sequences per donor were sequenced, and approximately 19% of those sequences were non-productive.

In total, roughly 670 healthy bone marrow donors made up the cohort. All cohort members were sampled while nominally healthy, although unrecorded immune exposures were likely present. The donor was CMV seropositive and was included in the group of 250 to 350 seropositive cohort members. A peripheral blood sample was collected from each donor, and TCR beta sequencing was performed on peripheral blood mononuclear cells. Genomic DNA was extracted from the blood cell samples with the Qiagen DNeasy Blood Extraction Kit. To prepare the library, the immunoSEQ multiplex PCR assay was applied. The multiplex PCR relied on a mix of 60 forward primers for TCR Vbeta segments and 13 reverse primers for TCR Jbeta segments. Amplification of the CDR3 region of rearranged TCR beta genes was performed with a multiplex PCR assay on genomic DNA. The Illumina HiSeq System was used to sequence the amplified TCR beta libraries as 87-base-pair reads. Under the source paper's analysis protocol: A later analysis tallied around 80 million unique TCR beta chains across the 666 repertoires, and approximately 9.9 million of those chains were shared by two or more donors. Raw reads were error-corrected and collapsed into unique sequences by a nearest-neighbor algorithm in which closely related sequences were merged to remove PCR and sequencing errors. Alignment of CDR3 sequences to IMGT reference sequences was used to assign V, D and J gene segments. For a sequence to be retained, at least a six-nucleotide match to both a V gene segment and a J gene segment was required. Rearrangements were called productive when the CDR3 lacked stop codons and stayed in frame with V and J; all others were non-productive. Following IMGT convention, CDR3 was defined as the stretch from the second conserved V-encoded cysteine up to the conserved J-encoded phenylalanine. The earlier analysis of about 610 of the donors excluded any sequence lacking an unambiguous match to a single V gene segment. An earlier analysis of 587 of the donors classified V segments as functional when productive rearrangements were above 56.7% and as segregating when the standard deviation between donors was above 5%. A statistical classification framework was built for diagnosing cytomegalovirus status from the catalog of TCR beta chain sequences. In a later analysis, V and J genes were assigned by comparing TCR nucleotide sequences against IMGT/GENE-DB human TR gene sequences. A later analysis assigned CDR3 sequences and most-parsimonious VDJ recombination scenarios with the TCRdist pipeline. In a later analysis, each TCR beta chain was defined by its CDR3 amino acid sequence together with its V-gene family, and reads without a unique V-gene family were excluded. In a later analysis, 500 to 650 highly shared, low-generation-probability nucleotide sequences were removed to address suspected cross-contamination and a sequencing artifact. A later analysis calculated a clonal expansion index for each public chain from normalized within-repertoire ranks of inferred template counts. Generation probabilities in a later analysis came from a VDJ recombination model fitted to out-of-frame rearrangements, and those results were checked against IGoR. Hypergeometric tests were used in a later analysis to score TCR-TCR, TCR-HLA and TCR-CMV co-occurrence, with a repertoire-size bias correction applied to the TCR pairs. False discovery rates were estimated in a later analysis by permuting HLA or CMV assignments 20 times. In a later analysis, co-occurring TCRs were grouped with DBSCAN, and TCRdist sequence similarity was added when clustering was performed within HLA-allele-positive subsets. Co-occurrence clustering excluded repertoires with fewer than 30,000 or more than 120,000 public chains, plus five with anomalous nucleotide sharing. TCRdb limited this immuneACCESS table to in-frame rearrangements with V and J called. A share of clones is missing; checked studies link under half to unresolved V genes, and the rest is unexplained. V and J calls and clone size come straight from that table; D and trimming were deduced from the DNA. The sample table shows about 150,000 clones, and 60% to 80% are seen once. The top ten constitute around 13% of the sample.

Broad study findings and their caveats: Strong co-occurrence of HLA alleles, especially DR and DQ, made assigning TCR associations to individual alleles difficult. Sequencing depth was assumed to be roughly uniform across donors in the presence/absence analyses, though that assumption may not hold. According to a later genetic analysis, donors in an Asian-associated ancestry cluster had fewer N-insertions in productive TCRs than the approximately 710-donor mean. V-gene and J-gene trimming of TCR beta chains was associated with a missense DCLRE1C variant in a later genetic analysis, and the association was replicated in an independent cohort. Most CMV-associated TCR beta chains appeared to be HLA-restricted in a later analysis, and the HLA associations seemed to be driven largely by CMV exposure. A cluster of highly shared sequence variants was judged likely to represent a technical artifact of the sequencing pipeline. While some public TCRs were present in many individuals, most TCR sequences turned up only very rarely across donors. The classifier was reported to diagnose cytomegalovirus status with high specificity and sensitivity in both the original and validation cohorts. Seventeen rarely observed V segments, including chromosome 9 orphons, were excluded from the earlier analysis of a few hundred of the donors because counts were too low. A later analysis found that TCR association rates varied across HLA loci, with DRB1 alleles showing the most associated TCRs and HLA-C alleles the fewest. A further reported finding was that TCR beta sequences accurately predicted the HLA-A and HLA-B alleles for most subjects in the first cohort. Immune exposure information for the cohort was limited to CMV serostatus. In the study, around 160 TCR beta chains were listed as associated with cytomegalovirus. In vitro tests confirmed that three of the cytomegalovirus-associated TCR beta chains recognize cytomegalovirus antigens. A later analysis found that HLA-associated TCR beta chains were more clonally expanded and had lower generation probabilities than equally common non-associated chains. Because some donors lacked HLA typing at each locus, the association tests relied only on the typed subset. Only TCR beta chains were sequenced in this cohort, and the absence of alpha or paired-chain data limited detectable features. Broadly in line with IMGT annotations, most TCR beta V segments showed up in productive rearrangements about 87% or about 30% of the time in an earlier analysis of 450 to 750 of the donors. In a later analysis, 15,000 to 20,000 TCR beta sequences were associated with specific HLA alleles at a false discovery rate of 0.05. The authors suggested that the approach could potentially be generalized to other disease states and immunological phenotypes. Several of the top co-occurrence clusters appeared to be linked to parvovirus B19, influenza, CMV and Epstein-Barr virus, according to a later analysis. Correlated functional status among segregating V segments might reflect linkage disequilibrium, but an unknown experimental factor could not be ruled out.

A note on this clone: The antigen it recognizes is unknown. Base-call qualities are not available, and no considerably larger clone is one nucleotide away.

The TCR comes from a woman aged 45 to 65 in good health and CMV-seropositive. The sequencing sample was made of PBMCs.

Here is the DNA: TGTGCCAGCAGCTTAGGGCGGGGGGTCCAAGAGACCCAGTACTTC. Translated, this is CASSLGRGVQETQYF. The rearranged segments are TRBV11-2 and TRBJ2-5; the central 8 bases match TRBD2. CDR1 and CDR2, looked up from the germline V gene, are SGHAT and FQNNGV. CDR3 length: 15 amino acids, cysteine to phenylalanine. The entry retains the CDR3 DNA only, 45 bases that are in frame from base 1. V loses 1 base at its end and J loses 1 base; junction bases beyond the gene matches: 2.